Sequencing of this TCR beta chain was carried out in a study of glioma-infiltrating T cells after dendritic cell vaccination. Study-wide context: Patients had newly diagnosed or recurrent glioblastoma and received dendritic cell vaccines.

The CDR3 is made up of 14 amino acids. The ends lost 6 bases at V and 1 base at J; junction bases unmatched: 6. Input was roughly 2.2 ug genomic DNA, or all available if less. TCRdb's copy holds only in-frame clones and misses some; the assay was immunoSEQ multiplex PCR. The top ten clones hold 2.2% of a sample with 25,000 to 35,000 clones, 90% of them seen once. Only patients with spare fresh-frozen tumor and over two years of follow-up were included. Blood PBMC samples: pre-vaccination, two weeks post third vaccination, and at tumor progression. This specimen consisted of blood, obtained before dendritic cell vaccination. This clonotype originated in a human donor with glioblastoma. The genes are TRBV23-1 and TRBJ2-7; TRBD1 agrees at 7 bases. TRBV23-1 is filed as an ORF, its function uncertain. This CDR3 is CASSHRDSSYEQYF. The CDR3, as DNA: TGCGCCAGCAGCCACCGGGACAGTTCCTACGAGCAGTACTTC.